This T cell receptor (beta chain) was retrieved from a study of T-cell memory formation after mild COVID-19. V lost 6 bases to trimming and J lost 8 bases, with 14 bases between them. CDR1 is MNHEY, CDR2 SMNVEV, per germline (reference sequence). The CDR3 has 14 amino acids. MiXCR was run by TCRdb on the 5' RACE reads, yielding one entry per CDR3 protein. The sample lists about 290,000 distinct CDR3 sequences; roughly 18% were seen once. The J gene is TRBJ1-6, the V gene TRBV27; D may be TRBD1 (6 bases). The source material was PBMCs or a T cell subset sorted from them (not recorded which). This receptor was obtained from a man between 18 and 29 years old who had mild COVID-19 (a few samples of this study predate the infection). Cell type and time point are not known. Written as DNA, the CDR3 is TGTGCCAGCAGCCCCGGACAGAAATATTCACCCCTCCACTTT. Encoded protein: CASSPGQKYSPLHF.